This is a list of T cell receptor beta chains from one sample in a study of blood T cell repertoires in COVID-19. Produced via immunoSEQ multiplex PCR; TCRdb's table is partial and in-frame only. The profile shows hundreds of thousands of clones, about 79% of them singletons. Input material: peripheral blood. The receptor set was obtained from a man older than 75 with acute or convalescent COVID-19. Each CDR3 is given with its conserved first and last residue. The order of the fields is D gene, clone size, J gene, V gene, CDR3 DNA, CDR3 protein. A D gene is named only where the DNA matches it firmly. The size entry is marked missing in some rows and otherwise reads once, few, many or a size class.

.	.	TRBJ2-7	TRBV2	TGTGCCAGCAGCGCGGGACCCAGTTACGAGCAGTACTTC	CASSAGPSYEQYF
.	.	TRBJ1-1	TRBV5-1	TGCGCCAGCAGCTTCGGGAACACTGAAGCTTTCTTT	CASSFGNTEAFF
TRBD1	.	TRBJ1-5	TRBV19	TGTGCCAGTAGCCGGGACAGGGGGTGGGCTCAGCCCCAGCATTTT	CASSRDRGWAQPQHF
.	few	TRBJ1-1	TRBV30	TGTGCCTGGAGTAAAGGGACAAGGGCTTTCTTT	CAWSKGTRAFF
TRBD2	.	TRBJ2-1	TRBV19	TGTGCCAGTAGTAAAGTAGCGGGAGAGTCCTACAATGAGCAGTTCTTC	CASSKVAGESYNEQFF
TRBD1	.	TRBJ1-4	TRBV2	TGTGCCAGCAGTCCGGGACAGGGGTTAGCTAATGAAAAACTGTTTTTT	CASSPGQGLANEKLFF
TRBD1	many	TRBJ1-6	TRBV9	TGTGCCAGCAGCGTAGAGGGACAGGACTATAATTCACCCCTCCACTTT	CASSVEGQDYNSPLHF
TRBD1	.	TRBJ1-1	TRBV5-8	TGTGCCAGCAGCTTCGCCGGGACAGGGGTGTACGGCACTGAAGCTTTCTTT	CASSFAGTGVYGTEAFF
TRBD1	.	TRBJ1-2	TRBV19	TGTGCCAGTGCCAATCCGGGACAGAACTATGGCTACACCTTC	CASANPGQNYGYTF
TRBD1	.	TRBJ1-2	TRBV30	TGTGCCTGGAGTGATTACAGGGGGGTATTATACGGCTACACCTTC	CAWSDYRGVLYGYTF
TRBD1	.	TRBJ2-3	TRBV20-1	TGCAGTGCTAGTAAGAGACAGGGGGACGATACGCAGTATTTT	CSASKRQGDDTQYF
TRBD1	.	TRBJ1-6	TRBV7-6	TGTGCCAGCAGCTTAGCGGGACAGGGGAACAATTCACCCCTCCACTTT	CASSLAGQGNNSPLHF
TRBD1	.	TRBJ1-2	TRBV10-2	TGCGCCAGCAGTATTACAGGGGTAGTAGGGGGCTACACCTTC	CASSITGVVGGYTF
TRBD2	.	TRBJ2-7	TRBV5-6	TGTGCCAGCAGCCCGGGACTAGCGGGGGATGTCTACGAGCAGTACTTC	CASSPGLAGDVYEQYF
.	.	TRBJ1-3	TRBV11-2	TGTGCCAGCAGCTTACACAGGGCTGGAAACACCATATATTTT	CASSLHRAGNTIYF
.	.	TRBJ1-3	TRBV5-1	TGCGCCAGCTCTCGTCCAGGCCCGGAATACACCATATATTTT	CASSRPGPEYTIYF
TRBD2	.	TRBJ2-5	TRBV7-9	TGTGCCAGCAGCCGGACTAGCGAAGAGACCCAGTACTTC	CASSRTSEETQYF
.	once	TRBJ1-3	TRBV2	TGTGCCAGCAGTGAGAGGCAGAACTCTGGAAACACCATATATTTT	CASSERQNSGNTIYF
.	few	TRBJ2-1	TRBV28	TGTGCCAGCAGCTCCACCCTTTTGCAGGGATTAAACAATGAGCAGTTCTTC	CASSSTLLQGLNNEQFF
.	.	TRBJ1-5	TRBV27	TGTGCCAGCAGTCCGTCCGGGGGATTGAGCAATCAGCCCCAGCATTTT	CASSPSGGLSNQPQHF
TRBD1	.	TRBJ2-7	TRBV18	TGTGCCAGCTCACCACTGGGACAGGGAAACGAGCAGTACTTC	CASSPLGQGNEQYF
TRBD1	.	TRBJ1-1	TRBV6-4	TGTGCCAGAAATAGCCGGGACAGGTATCACACTGAAGCTTTCTTT	CARNSRDRYHTEAFF
TRBD1	.	TRBJ2-7	TRBV3-1/TRBV3-2	TGTGCCAGCAGCCCCCGGGACAGGGGGCAAATGGACGAGCAGTACTTC	CASSPRDRGQMDEQYF
.	once	TRBJ2-5	TRBV24-1	TGTGCCACCAGTGACCGGACAGCACAAGAGACCCAGTACTTC	CATSDRTAQETQYF
TRBD1	.	TRBJ1-5	TRBV18	TGTGCCAGCTCACCCCAGGGACAGGAGAATCAGCCCCAGCATTTT	CASSPQGQENQPQHF
.	many	TRBJ2-3	TRBV27	TGTGCCAGCAGTTTATCGGGCCCTTCAGATACGCAGTATTTT	CASSLSGPSDTQYF
.	.	TRBJ2-7	TRBV7-9	TGTGCCAGCAGCTTAACGGGAGCCATATACGAGCAGTACTTC	CASSLTGAIYEQYF
.	.	TRBJ1-2	TRBV28	TGTGCCAGCAGTCCCTGGACAGAGGCCTTGGAGGGCTACACCTTC	CASSPWTEALEGYTF
.	.	TRBJ1-6	TRBV3-1/TRBV3-2	TGTGCCAGCAGCCAAACGAGAAGCAGGTCACCCCTCCACTTT	CASSQTRSRSPLHF
.	.	TRBJ1-5	TRBV5-8	TGTGCCAGCAGCTTGAGGGGGACACTACGTAGCAATCAGCCCCAGCATTTT	CASSLRGTLRSNQPQHF
.	.	TRBJ2-7	TRBV2	TGTGCCAGTACAGATTCCTACGAGCAGTACTTC	CASTDSYEQYF
.	.	TRBJ1-6	TRBV21-1	TGTGCCAGCAGCAAAAGGGGGACAAAGGATACCCCACCCCTCCACTTT	CASSKRGTKDTPPLHF
.	.	TRBJ1-2	TRBV5-1	TGCGCCAGCAGCCCTCTGGTTCAGGGTGGCTACACCTTC	CASSPLVQGGYTF
.	.	TRBJ2-7	TRBV7-8	TGTGCCAGCAGCTTGAGGGGGGGGCTCGCGAACTACGAGCAGTACTTC	CASSLRGGLANYEQYF
.	.	TRBJ1-6	TRBV5-6	TGTGCCAGCAGCTTAGGCGGATTCTATAATTCACCCCTCCACTTT	CASSLGGFYNSPLHF
.	once	TRBJ1-2	TRBV6-5	TGTGCCGGAGAACCGGGAGGGAACGATTATGGCTACACCTTC	CAGEPGGNDYGYTF